This TCR beta chain was sequenced during a study of blood T cell repertoires in COVID-19. About the study: Samples taken during acute and convalescent COVID-19 were collected in the United States, Italy and Spain. The cDNA or gDNA used as material had been derived from T cells, B-cell-depleted T cells, or PBMCs.

The CDR3 is 15 amino acids. The germline V gene encodes CDR1 LNHDA and CDR2 SQIVND (reference sequence). The V gene lost 1 base and the J gene lost 4 bases, with 11 bases spanning the gap. Authors' methods: From reference gene primer amplification, estimates of nucleated cell counts were derived. Method: immunoSEQ multiplex PCR; TCRdb's copy keeps in-frame clones and lacks some. That table is the source of V, J and clone size, and D and trimming were worked out from the DNA. The sample contains approximately 39,000 clones, approximately 94% of which appear only once. The gene calls are TRBV19 and TRBJ1-5; D is perhaps TRBD1 (5 bases). This TCR was sampled from a human donor with active COVID-19. The donor label of this sample is uncertain. The sequencing input was peripheral blood. CDR3 bases: TGTGCCAGTAGTATAGGCGGGGACCTTAATCAGCCCCAGCATTTT. This sequence encodes CASSIGGDLNQPQHF.